A single sample gave rise to the 10 T cell receptor beta chains below, sequenced in a study of blood T cell repertoires in COVID-19. The protocol was immunoSEQ multiplex PCR, while the TCRdb copy is restricted to in-frame clones and leaves out a portion. The sample contains approximately 270,000 clones, about four fifths of which appear only once. The sequencing input was peripheral blood. Every receptor here comes from a person between 65 and 80 years old with COVID-19, enrolled during active disease.

The V gene is TRBV9, the J gene TRBJ2-1, with a tentative D call TRBD1 (6 bases). Trimming shortened V by 4 bases and J by 7 bases, and 15 bases separated the two germline ends. The germline CDR1 and CDR2 sequences are SGDLS and YYNGEE. This CDR3 spans 14 amino acids. The CDR3 loop is CASSFGTSMNEQFF. The CDR3 DNA reads as TGTGCCAGCAGCTTCGGGACATCAATGAATGAGCAGTTCTTC.

The chain is built from TRBV5-1 and TRBJ2-7, with TRBD2 matching 10 bases. The CDR3 consists of 16 residues. The germline CDR1 and CDR2 sequences are SGHRS and YFSETQ. V was pared by 0 bases and J by 0 bases, with 3 bases of the junction left unmatched. CDR3 sequence reads: CASSLAVAGGSYEQYF. The CDR3 region has the DNA TGCGCCAGCAGCTTGGCGGTAGCGGGGGGCTCCTACGAGCAGTACTTC.

This clone was counted once. This chain connects TRBV19 to TRBJ1-1, with 7 bases identical to TRBD1. V gave up 9 bases and J gave up 8 bases; unmatched junction bases: 15. The CDR3 contains 14 residues. The germline CDR1 and CDR2 sequences are LNHDA and SQIVND (reference sequence). The DNA for the CDR3 is TGTGCCAGCAACCGCGAGACAGGGATTAGGGAAGCTTTCTTT. This translates into CASNRETGIREAFF.

This clone was observed a single time. The chain carries TRBV6-1 and TRBJ1-6; unclear D gene. Germline V gene sequence: CDR1 MNHNS, CDR2 SASEGT. Trimming stripped 2 bases from V and 14 bases from J, with 13 bases between. The CDR3 covers 13 residues. As DNA, the CDR3 is TGTGCCAGCAGTGAACCCCCCGTCCCGTCCCTCCACTTT. Its protein product is CASSEPPVPSLHF.

The V call is TRBV6-5, the J call TRBJ2-7; TRBD1 matches at 9 bases. Germline lookup yields CDR1 MNHEY and CDR2 SVGAGI. Trimming at V came to 6 bases and at J to 3 bases, leaving 9 bases not matched to a gene. The CDR3 is 15 amino acids. CDR3 region: CASRDIPGQGYEQYF. Written as DNA, the CDR3 is TGTGCCAGCAGGGATATACCGGGACAGGGCTACGAGCAGTACTTC.

The rearrangement joins TRBV7-2 to TRBJ1-1; the D is unclear. The CDR3 sequence is 17 residues long. The V and J ends lost 0 bases and 0 bases respectively, with 14 bases between them. Germline V gene lookup returns CDR1 SGHTA and CDR2 FQGNSA. The CDR3, as DNA: TGTGCCAGCAGCTTAGCTTCTCGGGGAAGCTTGAACACTGAAGCTTTCTTT. Encoded protein: CASSLASRGSLNTEAFF. The full variable domain, rest sourced from reference TRBV7-2 and TRBJ1-1, is GAGVSQSPSNKVTEKGKDVELRCDPISGHTALYWYRQSLGQGLEFLIYFQGNSAPDKSGLPSDRFSAERTGGSVSTLTIQRTQQEDSAVYLCASSLASRGSLNTEAFFGQGTRLTVV.

In regard to this clone: This sample includes further DNA sequences coding for the same CDR3. The chain joins TRBV24-1 to TRBJ1-2; D possibly corresponds to TRBD1 (6 bases). CDR1 KGHDR and CDR2 SFDVKD come from the germline V gene. The CDR3 length is 13 residues. The ends were cut back, 4 bases at V and 5 bases at J, with 10 bases in the middle. CDR3 in amino acids: CATSDGTLYGYTF. The DNA of the CDR3 is TGTGCCACCAGTGACGGGACACTATATGGCTACACCTTC.

The chain links TRBV5-1 to TRBJ2-7, with TRBD2 identical over 12 bases. Trimming cost V 4 bases and J 3 bases; bases outside gene matches: 5. The CDR3 length is 15 residues. Germline V gene sequence: CDR1 SGHRS, CDR2 YFSETQ. The CDR3 sequence: CASSMGLAGGYEQYF. Here the CDR3 DNA reads TGCGCCAGCAGCATGGGACTAGCGGGCGGCTACGAGCAGTACTTC.

In this sample, this clone turned up once. This sequence joins TRBV5-1 and TRBJ1-2; 7 positions agree with TRBD1. CDR1 and CDR2 from the germline V gene are SGHRS and YFSETQ. J lost 6 bases, V lost 2 bases, and 7 bases had no gene match. The CDR3 contains 14 residues. Written as DNA, the CDR3 is TGCGCCAGCAGCTTTACCGGGACAGTTGATGGCTACACCTTC. It yields the protein CASSFTGTVDGYTF.

The chain employs TRBV29-1 and TRBJ2-7; TRBD1 matches 7 bases. Germline CDR1 reads SQVTM; CDR2 reads ANQGSEA. The CDR3 runs to 13 residues. V lost 5 bases and J lost 2; bases outside the gene matches: 6. Here the CDR3 DNA reads TGCAGCGTTCAGACAGGGATGACCTACGAGCAGTACTTC. It encodes CSVQTGMTYEQYF.